Listed here are 10 T cell receptor beta chains from one sample, sequenced in a study of T cell repertoires in cytomegalovirus infection. These receptors lack a known antigen. From the reads, TCRdb called clonotypes with MiXCR, one entry per CDR3 protein. The data contain fewer than 350,000 distinct CDR3 sequences, 25% to 30% of them singletons. Sequencing used cultured PBMCs, obtained from culture after CMV antigen stimulation. Receptor source: a human donor in good health (CMV status not recorded). Some clones in this sample may be carry-over from other donors' samples.

This clonotype was seen repeatedly, ten times or more. The V gene is TRBV7-2, the J gene TRBJ1-4; D might be TRBD1 (5 bases). This CDR3 has 16 residues. Germline V CDR1 and CDR2: SGHTA, FQGNSA. Trimming took 0 bases from V and 3 from J, leaving 11 bases between them. CDR3 nucleotide sequence: TGTGCCAGCAGCTTAGCCCACGGGACCTCTAATGAAAAACTGTTTTTT. It specifies CASSLAHGTSNEKLFF. The variable domain in full, completed from reference TRBV7-2 and TRBJ1-4, reads GAGVSQSPSNKVTEKGKDVELRCDPISGHTALYWYRQSLGQGLEFLIYFQGNSAPDKSGLPSDRFSAERTGGSVSTLTIQRTQQEDSAVYLCASSLAHGTSNEKLFFGSGTQLSVL.

DNA of the CDR3: TGCAGTGCCCTAGGGAGCCCAGGACTGTTTTTT. Translation: CSALGSPGLFF. The rearrangement links TRBV20-1 to TRBJ1-4, with unresolved D. V was clipped by 6 bases and J by 13 bases, with 15 bases between them. Germline CDR1 and CDR2: DFQATT and SNEGSKA (reference sequence). This CDR3 spans 11 amino acids.

This chain connects TRBV19 to TRBJ2-5; D unclear. Trimming shortened V by 3 bases and J by 2 bases, and 7 bases separated the two germline ends. This CDR3 spans 13 amino acids. Germline CDR1 and CDR2: LNHDA and SQIVND (reference sequence). The CDR3 coding sequence is TGTGCCAGTAGTATCCCAGGACAAGAGACCCAGTACTTC. Translated: CASSIPGQETQYF.

V is TRBV7-2 and J is TRBJ2-5; D gene ambiguous. The V end lost 5 bases, the J end lost 0 bases, and 10 bases lay between the germline ends. CDR3 length equals 14 residues. Germline CDR1 is SGHTA and CDR2 is FQGNSA. CDR3 sequence: CASSLGIHQETQYF. As DNA, the CDR3 is TGTGCCAGCAGCCTTGGAATCCACCAAGAGACCCAGTACTTC.

The chain recombines TRBV6-2 or TRBV6-3 with TRBJ1-1; no reliable D call. V was pared by 7 bases and J by 1 base, with 16 bases between. Germline V gives CDR1 MNHEY, CDR2 SVGEGT. This CDR3 spans 15 amino acids. CDR3 loop: CASTSRTKGNTEAFF. The CDR3, as DNA: TGTGCCAGCACCTCGAGGACGAAGGGGAACACTGAAGCTTTCTTT.

Many counts were recorded for this clonotype. The V gene is TRBV7-2, the J gene TRBJ2-2; 7 positions match TRBD2. In germline, CDR1 is SGHTA, CDR2 FQGNSA. V trimming: 6 bases; J trimming: 1 base; junction bases outside the gene matches: 8. The CDR3 is 16 residues long. The CDR3 loop reads CASRPPGLWNTGELFF. CDR3 bases: TGTGCCAGCAGACCCCCGGGACTATGGAACACCGGGGAGCTGTTTTTT.

The V gene is TRBV20-1, the J gene TRBJ2-5, with D unresolved. The V gene lost 4 bases and the J gene lost 2 bases, with 5 bases spanning the gap. Germline V gene data show CDR1 as DFQATT and CDR2 as SNEGSKA (reference sequence). This CDR3 is 11 amino acids long. The CDR3 DNA reads TGCAGTGCTAATAAACAAGAGACCCAGTACTTC. This codes for CSANKQETQYF.

The rearrangement joins TRBV20-1 to TRBJ2-7; 8 nucleotides match TRBD1. Trimming cost V 7 bases and J 2 bases; bases outside gene matches: 19. CDR3 length: 17 amino acids. Germline assignment: CDR1 DFQATT and CDR2 SNEGSKA (reference sequence). The CDR3 bases are TGCAGTGTTCGAGTACCACAGGGGGACCTTCTGGCCTACGAGCAGTACTTC. This encodes CSVRVPQGDLLAYEQYF.

The chain has TRBV7-2 and TRBJ1-5; no clear D. Germline V gene sequence: CDR1 SGHTA, CDR2 FQGNSA. Trimming left V 2 bases short and J 4 bases short, with 12 bases between. This CDR3 has 15 amino acids. Here the CDR3 reads CASSLLSGLNQPQHF. The CDR3 bases are TGTGCCAGCAGCTTATTGTCTGGGTTGAATCAGCCCCAGCATTTT. The full variable domain, with the rest looked up from reference TRBV7-2 and TRBJ1-5, is GAGVSQSPSNKVTEKGKDVELRCDPISGHTALYWYRQSLGQGLEFLIYFQGNSAPDKSGLPSDRFSAERTGGSVSTLTIQRTQQEDSAVYLCASSLLSGLNQPQHFGDGTRLSIL.

In this sample, this clonotype turned up many times. V gene TRBV25-1 combines with J gene TRBJ2-3, with 10 nucleotides matching TRBD1. Germline V gene sequence: CDR1 MGHDK, CDR2 SYGVNS. After removal of 11 bases from V and 2 bases from J, the junction contained 7 bases not matched to a gene. This CDR3 comprises 14 residues. CDR3 bases: TGTGCCGCAGGGGACAGGGGATACACAGATACGCAGTATTTT. It yields the protein CAAGDRGYTDTQYF.